The text below deals with one TCR beta chain. Within the sample, other DNA sequences also encode this same CDR3. These data originate in a study of blood T cell repertoires in COVID-19. What the recovered Cohort 3 donors had was two negative PCRs, clearance, or symptom resolution. Under the authors' procedure: Reference gene primer amplification gave estimated nucleated cell counts. This table comes from immunoSEQ multiplex PCR, and its TCRdb copy is limited to in-frame clones, with some not included. The V and J calls and the clone size are those of that table, but D and trimming were determined from the DNA. The top ten hold about 1.2% of the sample, which has about 210,000 clones, just under 90% seen once. The clonotype comes from a man aged 25-40 years who had recovered from COVID-19. The sequenced material came from PBMCs or T cells enriched from blood (not recorded which).

CDR3 amino acids: CAWSRDRGYEQYF. The DNA of the CDR3 is TGTGCCTGGAGTAGGGACAGGGGGTACGAGCAGTACTTC. The gene calls are TRBV30 and TRBJ2-7; 11 positions agree with TRBD1. Germline lookup yields CDR1 GTSNPN and CDR2 SVGIG (reference sequence). CDR3 length: 13 amino acids. Germline trimming cut 2 bases from V and 4 bases from J; bases unmatched to any gene: 1. The full variable domain, in which reference TRBV30 and TRBJ2-7 provide the parts outside the CDR3, is SQTIHQWPATLVQPVGSPLSLECTVEGTSNPNLYWYRQAAGRGLQLLFYSVGIGQISSEVPQNLSASRPQDRQFILSSKKLLLSDSGFYLCAWSRDRGYEQYFGPGTRLTVT.